This TCR beta chain originates from a study of cytomegalovirus exposure and HLA in healthy donors. The CDR3 is made up of 15 amino acids. Looked up from germline, CDR1 is MDHEN and CDR2 is SYDVKM. After removal of 7 bases from V and 0 bases from J, the junction contained 9 bases not matched to a gene. The PCR ran on 60 Vbeta and 13 Jbeta primers. The method was immunoSEQ multiplex PCR; TCRdb's version includes in-frame clones alone and lacks a portion of them. Its clone listing holds 45,000 to 60,000 clones. The source material was PBMCs. This chain links TRBV28 with TRBJ2-7; 7 bases are shared with TRBD1. The sequence derives from a male donor in good health and CMV-seronegative. The CDR3 DNA is TGTGCCAGCATAGGGACGGGACAGAGCTCCTACGAGCAGTACTTC. It is translated as CASIGTGQSSYEQYF.